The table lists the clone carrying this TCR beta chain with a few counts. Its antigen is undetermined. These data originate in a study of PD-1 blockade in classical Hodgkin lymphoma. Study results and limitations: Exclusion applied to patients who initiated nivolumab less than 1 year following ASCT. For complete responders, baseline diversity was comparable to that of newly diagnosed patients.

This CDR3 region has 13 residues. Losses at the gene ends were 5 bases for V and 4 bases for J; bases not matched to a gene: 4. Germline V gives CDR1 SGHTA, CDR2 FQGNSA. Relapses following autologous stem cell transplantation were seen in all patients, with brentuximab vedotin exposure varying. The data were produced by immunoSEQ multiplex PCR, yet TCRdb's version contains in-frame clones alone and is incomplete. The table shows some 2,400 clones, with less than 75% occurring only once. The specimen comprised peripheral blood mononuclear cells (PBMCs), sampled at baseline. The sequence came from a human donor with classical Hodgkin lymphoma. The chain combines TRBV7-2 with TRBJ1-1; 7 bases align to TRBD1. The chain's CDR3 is CASSLDRVTEAFF. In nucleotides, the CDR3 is TGTGCCAGCAGCCTCGACAGGGTCACTGAAGCTTTCTTT.